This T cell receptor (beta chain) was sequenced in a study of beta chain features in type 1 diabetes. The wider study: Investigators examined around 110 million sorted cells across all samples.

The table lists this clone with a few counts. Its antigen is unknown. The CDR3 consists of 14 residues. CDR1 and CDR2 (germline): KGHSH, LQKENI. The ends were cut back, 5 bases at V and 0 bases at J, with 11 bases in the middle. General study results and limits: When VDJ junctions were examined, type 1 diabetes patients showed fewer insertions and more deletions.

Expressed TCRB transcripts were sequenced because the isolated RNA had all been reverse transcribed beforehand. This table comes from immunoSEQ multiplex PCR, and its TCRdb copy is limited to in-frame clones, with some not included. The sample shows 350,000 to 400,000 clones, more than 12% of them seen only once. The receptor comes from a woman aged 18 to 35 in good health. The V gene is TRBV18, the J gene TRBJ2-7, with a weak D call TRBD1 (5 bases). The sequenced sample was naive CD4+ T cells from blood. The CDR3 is CASSSDSLSYEQYF. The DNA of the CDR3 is TGTGCCAGCTCATCCGACAGCCTCTCCTACGAGCAGTACTTC.